The entry that follows covers one T cell receptor (beta chain) sequence. One entry per CDR3 protein, called by TCRdb with MiXCR from the 5' RACE reads. This sample has approximately 210,000 distinct CDR3 sequences, with approximately 20% found just once. This sample is drawn from a study of T-cell memory formation after mild COVID-19. Overall study context: For the most part, TCR clusters were specific to one donor.

The germline V gene has CDR1 SGHTA and CDR2 FQGNSA. Trimming stripped 5 bases from V and 0 bases from J, with 17 bases between. The CDR3 is 16 residues long. The receptor's source is an adult woman who had mild COVID-19 (a few samples of this study predate the infection). Cell type and time point are not known. The V gene is TRBV7-2, the J gene TRBJ2-7; no definite D call. Sequenced material: PBMCs or a T cell subset sorted from them (not recorded which). The CDR3: CASSPELRASSYEQYF. CDR3 coding DNA: TGTGCCAGCAGCCCCGAGTTACGGGCGAGCTCCTACGAGCAGTACTTC.